This entry is about one T cell receptor beta chain. This clonotype was detected a few times. Its antigen is not yet known. Base qualities are not recorded, but no much larger clone differs from it by a single base. These data come from a study of T-cell memory formation after mild COVID-19 listed by TCRdb under 2021. Background on the whole study: TCR sequence clusters from the two donors were found to be largely donor specific. Two young, previously healthy adult volunteers made up the cohort, one male and one female. Longitudinal TCRalpha and TCRbeta repertoire sequencing tracked T-cell clones expanding and contracting after mild COVID-19 in a couple of donors.

Findings and caveats that apply to the study as a whole: SARS-CoV-2 specificity of the second-wave clones peaking on day 37 was not confirmed. Only a couple of mild cases were covered by the study, and larger cohorts that include severe cases with pre-infection samples were considered necessary. Clones contracting from day 15 to 85 had balanced CD4/CD8 phenotypes, while a second wave expanding from day 15 to 37 was biased towards CD4+. Some responding clones were found in pre-infection memory, which suggests that pre-existing cross-reactive memory T cells took part in the SARS-CoV-2 response. Contracting CD4+ clones were found mainly in CM and EM memory subsets, while CD8+ clones were enriched in EMRA.

Sequenced using an Illumina NovaSeq 6000. TCRalpha and TCRbeta cDNA libraries were built by 5'RACE with constant-segment primers, adding sample barcodes and unique molecular identifiers. RNA was extracted from every sample with Trizol reagent. Library amplification was performed in two PCR steps, and a second sample barcode and Illumina TruSeq adapters were introduced in the second step. Sequencing of libraries was performed on an Illumina NovaSeq with 2 x 150 bp paired-end reads. In the authors' own workflow: With migec v1.2.7, reads were demultiplexed and then collapsed into UMI-guided consensus sequences. Using mixcr v2.1.11, the UMI consensuses were aligned to TRA and TRB V and J templates and assembled into clonotypes. A clonotype was counted as expanded or contracted only if both edgeR and NoisET called the change significant, with noise models trained on biological replicates. For edgeR calls, the thresholds were a false discovery rate-adjusted p below 0.01 and a log2 fold-change of 1. As an exploratory analysis of dynamics, PCA with hierarchical clustering was applied to max-normalized trajectories of the 1000 most abundant clonotypes. Separately sequenced CD4+ and CD8+ repertoires were used to assign a CD4 or CD8 phenotype to each responding clone. In TCRdb, the public reads were trimmed at Q25 with fastp and aligned with MiXCR, with productive beta chains retained. Rows are unified per CDR3 protein, each entry keeping the most common DNA and genes. The V and J calls and clone size are TCRdb's, not the authors'. This sample holds 450,000 to 650,000 distinct CDR3 sequences; 20% to 25% were observed only once. The biggest ten clones account for approximately 8.4% of the sample.

In the germline V gene (reference sequence), CDR1 corresponds to MNHEY and CDR2 to SMNVEV. The CDR3 sequence holds 13 residues, the cysteine and phenylalanine included. The only DNA kept is the CDR3, 39 bases in frame from the first base. Deletion took 2 bases off V and 3 bases off J, with a span of 8 bases between the germline ends. Ficoll-Paque density gradient centrifugation was used to isolate PBMCs. The chain was built from TRBV27 and TRBJ2-7, with the D gene not clear enough to name. The sequenced material came from PBMCs or a T cell subset sorted from them (not recorded which). This TCR came from an adult woman who had mild COVID-19 (a few samples of this study predate the infection). The sample titles of this study are shuffled in the database, so cell type and time point are left out; the donor was told from shared clones. The CDR3 protein sequence reads: CASSLTGYYEQYF. The sequenced DNA: TGTGCCAGCAGTTTAACTGGGTACTACGAGCAGTACTTC.